These T cell receptor beta chains were read from a single sample in a study of cytomegalovirus exposure and HLA in healthy donors. Repertoires were generated with immunoSEQ multiplex PCR, while TCRdb's copy carries only in-frame clones and drops some. The table lists approximately 59,000 clones, around 62% of them singletons. The sample comprised PBMCs. Source of these receptors: a man aged 35-49 years in good health and CMV-seropositive. Each CDR3 is given with its conserved first and last residue. A D gene is named only where the DNA matches it firmly. Clone size, where shown, is once, few, many, or a class for clones that have expanded.

v_gene: TRBV7-9; abundance: once; j_gene: TRBJ2-5; d_gene: NA; CDR3nt: TGTGCCAGCAGCTTACGCGGGGCGCAAGAGACCCAGTACTTC; CDR3aa: CASSLRGAQETQYF
v_gene: TRBV25-1; abundance: few; j_gene: TRBJ2-2; d_gene: NA; CDR3nt: TGTGCCAGCACCGCATCCGCGACTAGGGGGGAGCTGTTTTTT; CDR3aa: CASTASATRGELFF
v_gene: TRBV11-3; abundance: NA; j_gene: TRBJ2-1; d_gene: TRBD2; CDR3nt: TGTGCCAGCAGCGGCGGGACTAGCGGAGGTTACAATGAGCAGTTCTTC; CDR3aa: CASSGGTSGGYNEQFF
v_gene: TRBV10-3; abundance: few; j_gene: TRBJ2-3; d_gene: TRBD2; CDR3nt: TGTGCCATCAGTGTGGCTAGCGGGCCGCGGGATACGCAGTATTTT; CDR3aa: CAISVASGPRDTQYF
v_gene: TRBV6-5; abundance: NA; j_gene: TRBJ2-7; d_gene: NA; CDR3nt: TGTGCCAGCAGTTACCGGGGGGCGACCGAGCAGTACTTC; CDR3aa: CASSYRGATEQYF
v_gene: TRBV15; abundance: NA; j_gene: TRBJ2-7; d_gene: TRBD1; CDR3nt: TGTGCCACCAGCAGAGAACAGGGGCTTAGGAGGGAGCAGTACTTC; CDR3aa: CATSREQGLRREQYF
v_gene: TRBV28; abundance: once; j_gene: TRBJ1-2; d_gene: TRBD1; CDR3nt: TGTGCCACCGTCCTTGGGACAGGCAACTATGGCTACACCTTC; CDR3aa: CATVLGTGNYGYTF
v_gene: TRBV6-4; abundance: NA; j_gene: TRBJ2-1; d_gene: TRBD2; CDR3nt: TGTGCCAGCAGTGAAAGGACTAGATTCATCAATGAGCAGTTCTTC; CDR3aa: CASSERTRFINEQFF
v_gene: TRBV10-2; abundance: few; j_gene: TRBJ2-1; d_gene: TRBD2; CDR3nt: TGCGCCAGCAGTGAGCGCCGAGCGGGGGGCTTTTACAATGAGCAGTTCTTC; CDR3aa: CASSERRAGGFYNEQFF
v_gene: TRBV29-1; abundance: NA; j_gene: TRBJ1-1; d_gene: NA; CDR3nt: TGCAGCGTCGTAGGACAGCTGAACACTGAAGCTTTCTTT; CDR3aa: CSVVGQLNTEAFF
v_gene: TRBV29-1; abundance: once; j_gene: TRBJ2-1; d_gene: NA; CDR3nt: TGCAGCGTTCTGGAGGGTTCGAATGAGCAGTTCTTC; CDR3aa: CSVLEGSNEQFF
v_gene: TRBV9; abundance: NA; j_gene: TRBJ2-1; d_gene: TRBD2; CDR3nt: TGTGCCAGCAGCGCCGGGACTAGCGGGGGGTCCTACAATGAGCAGTTCTTC; CDR3aa: CASSAGTSGGSYNEQFF
v_gene: TRBV5-1; abundance: few; j_gene: TRBJ2-1; d_gene: NA; CDR3nt: TGCGCCAGCAGCTTGGGCGGTAGCAGTTCCTACAATGAGCAGTTCTTC; CDR3aa: CASSLGGSSSYNEQFF
v_gene: TRBV27; abundance: NA; j_gene: TRBJ2-1; d_gene: NA; CDR3nt: TGTGCCAGCAGTTTAGCGCCGAGCTCCTACAATGAGCAGTTCTTC; CDR3aa: CASSLAPSSYNEQFF
v_gene: TRBV7-2; abundance: NA; j_gene: TRBJ1-5; d_gene: TRBD1; CDR3nt: TGTGCCAGCAGCTGGGACAGGGCGGGCCAGCCCCAGCATTTT; CDR3aa: CASSWDRAGQPQHF